This T cell receptor (beta chain) is drawn from a study of blood T cell repertoires in COVID-19. The wider study: The study drew acute and convalescent COVID-19 samples from the United States, Italy and Spain. Nucleic acid was either cDNA or gDNA, and it came from T cells, B-cell-depleted T cells, or PBMCs.

Unmatched junction bases numbered 2, after V lost 1 base and J lost 5 bases. The CDR3 length is 14 residues. Germline-derived CDR1 and CDR2 are SEHNR and FQNEAQ (reference sequence). Repertoires were generated with immunoSEQ multiplex PCR, while TCRdb's copy carries only in-frame clones and drops some. Among 140,000 or so clones listed, about four fifths were seen once. Material: peripheral blood. The sequence derives from a man younger than 45 with COVID-19, enrolled during active disease. This sequence joins TRBV7-9 and TRBJ2-7; 10 bases match TRBD2. The CDR3 reads CASSLDGTSDEQYF. CDR3 coding DNA: TGTGCCAGCAGCTTAGACGGGACTAGCGACGAGCAGTACTTC.